The present T cell receptor (beta chain) was sequenced within a study of blood T cell repertoires in COVID-19 (TCRdb year 2020). At the level of the whole study: Collaborator samples came from the United States, Italy and Spain and covered acute and convalescent phases of COVID-19. The prospective study material was composed of cDNA or gDNA derived from T cells, B-cell-depleted T cells, or PBMCs. Subjects who had been exposed to COVID-19, were actively infected with it, or had recovered from it provided the deeply sampled blood TCRbeta repertoires that made up the dataset. The repertoires were released in a freely available public database meant as a resource for research on the immune response to SARS-CoV-2. The samples were drawn from two sources: the first 160 participants of the ongoing ImmuneRACE study, and 1,000 to 1,500 subjects contributed by 6 global collaborators. A de-identified subject ID, COVID-19 status, age in years and sex were almost always included in the sample metadata. Where available, HLA class I and class II types were taken from metadata supplied by the sample provider and were not determined by assay-based typing.

Collaborating institutions collected whole blood in K2EDTA tubes following their own protocols. For TCRbeta analysis, collaborator samples were shipped as frozen whole blood, as isolated PBMCs, or as DNA extracted from either sample type. The immunoSEQ Assay, a bias-controlled multiplex PCR, was used to amplify TCRbeta CDR3 regions from genomic DNA. In the paper's pipeline: Within the assay, amplification of reference gene primers was used to estimate how many nucleated cells each sample contained. To quantify the absolute abundance of each unique TCRbeta CDR3 rearrangement, sequence reads were collapsed and filtered. For each sample, productive Simpson clonality was calculated as the square root of Simpson's diversity index over productive rearrangements. TCRdb stores this immuneACCESS table with in-frame sequences only. Part of the clones is absent; in the studies checked, under half of the shortfall reflects unresolved V genes, and no reason is known for the rest. V and J calls and clone size are as listed in that table; D and trimming were resolved from the DNA. The sample records approximately 70,000 clones, approximately 87% of which are singletons. Clones ranked in the top ten supply 1% to 1.5% of the sample.

For CDR1 and CDR2, the germline V gene lists MDHEN and SYDVKM. The CDR3, cysteine through phenylalanine, is 12 amino acids long. The sequence is cut down to CDR3 DNA, 36 bases in frame from base 1. Between the V and J ends, shortened by 4 bases and 6 bases respectively, the junction contains 9 bases. Summary of the overall study and its limitations: The quantity of clinical and demographic metadata differed by source and by participant and was supplied without curation.

This clone came up a few times. Its antigen is unknown. Qualities for individual bases were not recorded, and no much larger clone is one base off. The source of this sequence is a woman aged 60 to 75 with acute or convalescent COVID-19. The rearrangement joined TRBV28 to TRBJ1-2; TRBD1 might be the D gene, on 6 matching bases. Sequenced: peripheral blood. The CDR3 here reads CASSSQGDGYTF. The DNA is TGTGCCAGCAGTTCACAGGGTGATGGCTACACCTTC.